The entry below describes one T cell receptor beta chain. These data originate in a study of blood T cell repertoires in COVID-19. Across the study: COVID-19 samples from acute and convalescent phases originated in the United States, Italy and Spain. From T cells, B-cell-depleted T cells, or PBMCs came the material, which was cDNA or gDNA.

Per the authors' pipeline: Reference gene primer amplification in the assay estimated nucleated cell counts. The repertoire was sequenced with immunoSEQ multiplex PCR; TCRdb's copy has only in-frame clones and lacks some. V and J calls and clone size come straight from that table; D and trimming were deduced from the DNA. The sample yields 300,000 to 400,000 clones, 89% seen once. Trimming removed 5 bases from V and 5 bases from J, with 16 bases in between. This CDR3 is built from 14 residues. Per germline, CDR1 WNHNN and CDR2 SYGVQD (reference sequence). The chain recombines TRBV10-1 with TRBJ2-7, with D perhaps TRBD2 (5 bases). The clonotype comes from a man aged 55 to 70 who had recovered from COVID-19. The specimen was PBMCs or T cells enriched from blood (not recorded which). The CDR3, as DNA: TGCGCCAGCAGTTCTAGATGGGGAGAGGACGAGCAGTACTTC. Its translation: CASSSRWGEDEQYF.